This T cell receptor beta chain was captured by sequencing in a study of shared clonotypes between healthy human individuals. Overall study findings and caveats: Sequencing depth was expected to affect clonotype sharing among donors.

A word on this clone: The antigen remains unidentified.

Subsets obtained from CD4+ cells comprised CD45RA+ naive and CD45RA-negative memory cells. Trimming pared 5 bases from V and 3 bases from J, leaving 11 bases between. In germline, CDR1 is LNHNV, CDR2 YYDKDF (reference sequence). The CDR3 is 14 residues long. This table comes from immunoSEQ multiplex PCR, and its TCRdb copy is limited to in-frame clones, with some not included. The sample shows roughly 1.4 million clones, roughly 98.5% of them seen only once. V gene TRBV15 combines with J gene TRBJ2-4; D is undetermined. This TCR came from a man aged 25 to 40 in good health. The sample comprised naive CD4+ T cells sorted from blood. Subset: CD45RA+ positively selected. The CDR3 is CATSGVDFKNIQYF. CDR3 nucleotide sequence: TGTGCCACCAGCGGCGTTGATTTCAAAAACATTCAGTACTTC.